This T cell receptor beta chain came from a study of T cells after yellow fever vaccination. Study findings and constraints: Subsequent booster samples again held most clones from primary vaccination (under 98% CD4, nearly 90% CD8). The appearance of a small share of clonotypes in both CD4 and CD8 compartments was observed.

By 5'RACE template switching, TCR cDNA was produced, with a universal primer site and UMIs added in the process. MiXCR, applied by TCRdb to the 5' RACE reads, yields one record per CDR3 protein. The table includes about 510,000 distinct CDR3 sequences, less than 25% detected once. This clonotype has more than one count but fewer than ten. The antigen remains undetermined. Germline values: CDR1 SGHAT, CDR2 FQNNGV. The ends lost 5 bases at V and 6 bases at J; junction bases unmatched: 9. CDR3 length: 16 amino acids. The gene calls are TRBV11-2 and TRBJ2-2; 10 nucleotides match TRBD1. The clonotype originates from a man aged 18 to 30 who received the YFV17D yellow fever vaccine. The sample here was PBMCs, taken less than 25 days after the first yellow fever vaccination. CDR3 nucleotide sequence: TGTGCCAGCAGCGGCTTCGGGACAGGGGTCCCCGGGGAGCTGTTTTTT. Encoded protein: CASSGFGTGVPGELFF.